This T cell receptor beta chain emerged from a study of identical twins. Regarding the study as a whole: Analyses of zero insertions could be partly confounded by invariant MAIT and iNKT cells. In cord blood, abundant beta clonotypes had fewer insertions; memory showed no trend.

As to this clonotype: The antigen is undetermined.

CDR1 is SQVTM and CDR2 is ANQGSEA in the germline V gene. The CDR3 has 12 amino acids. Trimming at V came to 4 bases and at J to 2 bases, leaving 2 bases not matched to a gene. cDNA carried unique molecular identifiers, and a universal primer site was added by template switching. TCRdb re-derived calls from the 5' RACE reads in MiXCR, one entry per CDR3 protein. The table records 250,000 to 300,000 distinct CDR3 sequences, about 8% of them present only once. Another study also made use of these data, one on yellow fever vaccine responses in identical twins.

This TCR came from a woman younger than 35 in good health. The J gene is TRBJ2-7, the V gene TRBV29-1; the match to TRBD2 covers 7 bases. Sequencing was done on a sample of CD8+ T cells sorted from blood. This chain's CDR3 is CSVGGRAYEQYF. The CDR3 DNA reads TGCAGCGTTGGTGGGAGGGCCTACGAGCAGTACTTC.